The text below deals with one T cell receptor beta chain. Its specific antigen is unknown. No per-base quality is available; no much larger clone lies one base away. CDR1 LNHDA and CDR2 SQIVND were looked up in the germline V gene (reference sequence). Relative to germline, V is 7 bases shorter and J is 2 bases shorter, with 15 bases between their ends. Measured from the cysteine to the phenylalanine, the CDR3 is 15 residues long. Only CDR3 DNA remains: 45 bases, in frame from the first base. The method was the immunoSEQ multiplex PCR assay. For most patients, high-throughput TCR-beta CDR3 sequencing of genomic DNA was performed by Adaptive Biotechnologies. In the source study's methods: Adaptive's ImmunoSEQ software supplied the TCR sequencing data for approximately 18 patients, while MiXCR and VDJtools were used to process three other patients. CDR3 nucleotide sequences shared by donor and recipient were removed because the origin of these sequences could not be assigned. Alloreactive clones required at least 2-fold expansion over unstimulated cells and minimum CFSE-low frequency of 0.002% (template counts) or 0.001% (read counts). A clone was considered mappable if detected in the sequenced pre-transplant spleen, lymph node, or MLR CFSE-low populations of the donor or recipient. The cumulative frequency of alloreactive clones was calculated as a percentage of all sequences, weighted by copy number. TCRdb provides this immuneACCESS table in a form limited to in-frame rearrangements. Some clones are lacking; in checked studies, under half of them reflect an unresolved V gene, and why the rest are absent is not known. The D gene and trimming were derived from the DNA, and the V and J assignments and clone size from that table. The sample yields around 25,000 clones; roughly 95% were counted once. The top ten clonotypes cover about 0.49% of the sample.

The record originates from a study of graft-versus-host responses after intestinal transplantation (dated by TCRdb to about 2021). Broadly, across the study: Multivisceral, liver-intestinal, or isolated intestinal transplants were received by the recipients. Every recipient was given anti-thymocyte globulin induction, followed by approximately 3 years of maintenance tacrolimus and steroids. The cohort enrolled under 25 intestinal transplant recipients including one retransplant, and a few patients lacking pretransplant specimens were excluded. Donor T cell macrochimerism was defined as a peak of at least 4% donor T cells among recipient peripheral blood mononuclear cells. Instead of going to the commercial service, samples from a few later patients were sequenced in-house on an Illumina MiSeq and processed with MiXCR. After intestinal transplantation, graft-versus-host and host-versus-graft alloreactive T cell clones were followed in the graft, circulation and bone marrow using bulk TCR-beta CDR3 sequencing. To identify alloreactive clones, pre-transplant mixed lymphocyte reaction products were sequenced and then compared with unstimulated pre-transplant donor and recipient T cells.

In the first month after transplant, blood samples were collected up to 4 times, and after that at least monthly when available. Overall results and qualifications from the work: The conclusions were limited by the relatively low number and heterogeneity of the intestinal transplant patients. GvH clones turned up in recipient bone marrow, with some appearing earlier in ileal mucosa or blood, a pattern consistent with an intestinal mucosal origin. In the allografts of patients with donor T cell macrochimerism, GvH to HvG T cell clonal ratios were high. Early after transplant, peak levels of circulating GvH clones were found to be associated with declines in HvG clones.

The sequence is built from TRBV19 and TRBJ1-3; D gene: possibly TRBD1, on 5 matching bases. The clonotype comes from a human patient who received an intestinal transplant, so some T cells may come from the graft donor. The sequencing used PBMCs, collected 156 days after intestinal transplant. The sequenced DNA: TGTGCCAGTATACTAGGAACGGGACCTGGAAACACCATATATTTT. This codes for CASILGTGPGNTIYF.